Listed here are 24 T cell receptor beta chains from one sample, sequenced in a study of technical replicates of blood from a handful of donors. Only in-frame clones appear in the TCRdb table, and some are missing; sequencing was by immunoSEQ multiplex PCR. The top ten clones hold about 0.26% of a sample with 75,000 to 95,000 clones, roughly 94% of them seen once. Sequenced material: T cells isolated from PBMCs. The receptors stem from a human donor in good health.

The rearrangement links TRBV28 to TRBJ1-5; D possibly corresponds to TRBD1 (6 bases). Germline V gives CDR1 MDHEN, CDR2 SYDVKM. Trimming stripped 3 bases from V and 4 bases from J, with 16 bases between. This CDR3 comprises 16 residues. DNA of the CDR3: TGTGCCAGCAGTTTCCTCCAGGGGCCCTCGAATCAGCCCCAGCATTTT. Protein: CASSFLQGPSNQPQHF.

The chain employs TRBV27 and TRBJ1-3, with D unclear. Germline-derived CDR1 and CDR2 are MNHEY and SMNVEV (reference sequence). The CDR3 has 14 residues. Trimming removed 5 bases at V and 0 bases at J, with 8 bases between. CDR3 nucleotides: TGTGCCAGCAGTCTCGTCGGCTCTGGAAACACCATATATTTT. It is translated as CASSLVGSGNTIYF.

The table lists this clone with a count of one. V gene TRBV6-5 combines with J gene TRBJ2-1, with 9 positions matching TRBD2. Germline CDR1 is MNHEY and CDR2 is SVGAGI. CDR3 length: 14 amino acids. V was clipped by 5 bases and J by 2 bases; unmatched bases: 1. The CDR3 coding sequence is TGTGCCAGCAGTCCTAGCGGGACCTACAATGAGCAGTTCTTC. Its translation is CASSPSGTYNEQFF.

This clone was observed a handful of times. The chain carries TRBV6-5 and TRBJ1-3; 8 bases agree with TRBD1. The CDR3 sequence is 15 residues long. V lost 6 bases to trimming and J lost 4 bases; unmatched junction nucleotides: 8. Germline V gene lookup returns CDR1 MNHEY and CDR2 SVGAGI. CDR3 nucleotide sequence: TGTGCCAGCAGAGGGACAGGACCGAGGGGAAACACCATATATTTT. It encodes CASRGTGPRGNTIYF.

The rearrangement links TRBV11-2 to TRBJ2-7; D uncertain. Deletions cut 6 bases from V and 3 bases from J, with 3 bases between. The CDR3 spans 10 residues. The germline gives CDR1 SGHAT, CDR2 FQNNGV. The CDR3 sequence is CASSRYEQYF. CDR3 bases: TGTGCCAGCAGTCGCTACGAGCAGTACTTC.

The chain couples TRBV7-6 to TRBJ1-5; D possibly corresponds to TRBD1 (5 bases). The length of the CDR3 is 12 residues. Germline V gives CDR1 SGHVS, CDR2 FNYEAQ. V lost 5 bases and J 9 bases, leaving 11 bases between the germline ends. CDR3 sequence: CASSQRGGPQHF. In DNA form, the CDR3 reads TGTGCCAGCAGCCAAAGGGGAGGGCCCCAGCATTTT.

The CDR3 region has the DNA TGTGCCAGCAGCTTGGGGATCGACCGGGGCTATGGCTACACCTTC. It is translated as CASSLGIDRGYGYTF. V and J are TRBV5-6 and TRBJ1-2; D call uncertain. Germline values: CDR1 SGHDT, CDR2 YYEEEE. The CDR3 is 15 amino acids. V was shortened by 0 bases and J by 4 bases, with 13 bases between the two germline ends.

The rearrangement joins TRBV19 to TRBJ1-6; D gene uncertain. Per germline, CDR1 LNHDA and CDR2 SQIVND (reference sequence). This CDR3 has 13 amino acids. Trimming pared 3 bases from V and 7 bases from J, leaving 7 bases between. The CDR3 coding sequence is TGTGCCAGTAGTATTGGGCAGAATTCACCCCTCCACTTT. Its translation: CASSIGQNSPLHF.

The V gene is TRBV4-1, the J gene TRBJ2-7, with D perhaps TRBD1 (6 bases). The CDR3 runs to 15 residues. Trimming left V 4 bases short and J 1 base short, with 14 bases between. Germline CDR1 MGHRA, CDR2 YSYEKL. CDR3 sequence: CASSRPDRRSYEQYF. The DNA of the CDR3 is TGCGCCAGCAGCCGACCCGACAGGCGATCCTACGAGCAGTACTTC.

The CDR3 loop reads CASWPTSGENTGELFF. The CDR3 coding sequence is TGCGCCAGCTGGCCGACTAGCGGGGAAAACACCGGGGAGCTGTTTTTT. The V call is TRBV10-2, the J call TRBJ2-2, with 11 positions matching TRBD2. Germline V CDR1 and CDR2: WSHSY, SAAADI. CDR3 length: 16 residues. V trimming: 8 bases; J trimming: 2 bases; junction bases outside the gene matches: 7.

The CDR3 spells CASSFSRSLSYNEQFF. The CDR3 DNA is TGTGCCAGCAGCTTCAGCCGTAGCCTTTCCTACAATGAGCAGTTCTTC. The chain combines TRBV7-8 with TRBJ2-1; the D is unclear. Deletions cut 3 bases from V and 1 base from J, with 13 bases between. This CDR3 comprises 16 residues. Per germline, CDR1 SGHVS and CDR2 FQNEAQ.

The rearrangement uses TRBV7-3 and TRBJ1-5; TRBD1 might be the D (6 bases). The CDR3 consists of 15 residues. Germline values: CDR1 SGHTA, CDR2 FQGTGA. Trimming stripped 5 bases from V and 0 bases from J, with 11 bases between. The CDR3 region is CASSRQQGSNQPQHF. The CDR3 region has the DNA TGTGCCAGCAGCCGTCAACAGGGTAGCAATCAGCCCCAGCATTTT.

The CDR3 nucleotides read TGCGCCAGCAGCCAAGTGTGGTCAGGAGGCGAGCAGTACTTC. Translated, it gives CASSQVWSGGEQYF. The chain couples TRBV4-1 to TRBJ2-7; tentatively, D is TRBD2 (5 bases). The CDR3 loop spans 14 amino acids. Trimming removed 1 base from V and 6 bases from J, with 13 bases in between. The germline gives CDR1 MGHRA, CDR2 YSYEKL.

This sequence joins TRBV11-3 and TRBJ2-1; D gene uncertain. The CDR3 consists of 12 residues. Trimming took 5 bases from V and 6 from J, leaving 8 bases between them. Germline V gives CDR1 SGHNT, CDR2 YENEEA. This CDR3 is CASSPRSNEQFF. Written as DNA, the CDR3 is TGTGCCAGCAGCCCCCGCAGCAATGAGCAGTTCTTC.

V usage is TRBV19 and J usage is TRBJ1-2, with 7 positions matching TRBD1. Germline loops: CDR1 LNHDA, CDR2 SQIVND (reference sequence). Germline trimming cut 0 bases from V and 6 bases from J; bases unmatched to any gene: 4. The CDR3 has 14 residues. CDR3 coding DNA: TGTGCCAGTAGTATAGAAAGCAGGGGGGATGGCTACACCTTC. Translating gives CASSIESRGDGYTF.

The rearrangement uses TRBV19 and TRBJ2-7; unclear D gene. The germline V gene encodes CDR1 LNHDA and CDR2 SQIVND (reference sequence). V was pared by 1 base and J by 1 base, with 8 bases between. The CDR3 has 14 residues. DNA of the CDR3: TGTGCCAGTAGTATAGGTCAGGTGTCCTACGAGCAGTACTTC. It specifies CASSIGQVSYEQYF.

The chain employs TRBV30 and TRBJ1-2, with a possible D match to TRBD1 (6 bases). The CDR3 contains 17 residues. The germline V and J ends were trimmed by 3 bases and 1 base, with 21 bases remaining between them. Germline V gives CDR1 GTSNPN, CDR2 SVGIG (reference sequence). For the CDR3, the DNA is TGTGCCTGGAGGGGAGCGACAGGCTCCAGGGGTAACTATGGCTACACCTTC. Its protein product is CAWRGATGSRGNYGYTF.

V and J are TRBV7-8 and TRBJ2-1, with D perhaps matching TRBD1 (5 bases). Germline-derived CDR1 and CDR2 are SGHVS and FQNEAQ. The CDR3 totals 14 residues. Trimming took off 1 base at V and 2 bases at J, with 6 bases between the two ends. As DNA, the CDR3 is TGTGCCAGCAGCTTAGAGGACACCTACAATGAGCAGTTCTTC. This gives the protein CASSLEDTYNEQFF. The complete variable domain, with remaining parts taken from reference TRBV7-8 and TRBJ2-1, reads GAGVSQSPRYKVAKRGQDVALRCDPISGHVSLFWYQQALGQGPEFLTYFQNEAQLDKSGLPSDRFFAERPEGSVSTLKIQRTQQEDSAVYLCASSLEDTYNEQFFGPGTRLTVL.

The chain carries TRBV5-6 and TRBJ1-2; 7 bases map to TRBD1. CDR3 length: 14 residues. Germline V lookup: CDR1 SGHDT, CDR2 YYEEEE. Trimming took 4 bases from V and 2 from J; bases not matched to a gene: 5. The CDR3 sequence is CASSPRDRNYGYTF. CDR3 nucleotide sequence: TGTGCCAGCAGCCCGCGGGACAGAAACTATGGCTACACCTTC.

This clone was observed a few times. The CDR3 is CASSGGGRPNTEAFF. Written as DNA, the CDR3 is TGTGCCAGCAGCGGGGGCGGACGGCCAAACACTGAAGCTTTCTTT. The chain joins TRBV9 to TRBJ1-1, with D perhaps TRBD1 (5 bases). There are 15 residues in the CDR3. Germline CDR1 is SGDLS and CDR2 is YYNGEE. The V gene lost 3 bases and the J gene lost 2 bases, with 14 bases spanning the gap.

The chain couples TRBV28 to TRBJ1-2; D call uncertain. This CDR3 has 11 residues. Germline loops: CDR1 MDHEN, CDR2 SYDVKM. V was trimmed by 7 bases and J by 0 bases, leaving 3 bases between them. CDR3 nucleotide sequence: TGTGCCAGCATAGCTAACTATGGCTACACCTTC. Translated, it gives CASIANYGYTF.

The V gene is TRBV7-9, the J gene TRBJ1-2, with a tentative D call TRBD1 (6 bases). Germline V gene sequence: CDR1 SEHNR, CDR2 FQNEAQ (reference sequence). V gave up 3 bases and J gave up 7 bases, with 15 bases separating them. This CDR3 region has 14 residues. In nucleotides, the CDR3 is TGTGCCAGCAGCTTCCCCATGCGGGGGGCTGGCTACACCTTC. Its translation is CASSFPMRGAGYTF.

V and J are TRBV4-2 and TRBJ2-1, with a possible D match to TRBD2 (6 bases). The germline V gene encodes CDR1 LGHNA and CDR2 YNFKEQ. Trimming stripped 2 bases from V and 7 bases from J, with 15 bases between. CDR3 size: 15 residues. DNA of the CDR3: TGTGCCAGCAGCCAAATGGAAGCAGGGAGGAATGAGCAGTTCTTC. Amino acid sequence: CASSQMEAGRNEQFF.

With respect to this clone: The junction departs from germline at one end; a sequencing error may be responsible. The chain links TRBV28 to TRBJ1-2; 7 bases are shared with TRBD1. Germline V gene sequence: CDR1 MDHEN, CDR2 SYDVKM. CDR3 size: 8 residues. In DNA, the CDR3 is TGTGCCAGCGGGACAGCAGGATTC. Encoded protein: CASGTAGF.